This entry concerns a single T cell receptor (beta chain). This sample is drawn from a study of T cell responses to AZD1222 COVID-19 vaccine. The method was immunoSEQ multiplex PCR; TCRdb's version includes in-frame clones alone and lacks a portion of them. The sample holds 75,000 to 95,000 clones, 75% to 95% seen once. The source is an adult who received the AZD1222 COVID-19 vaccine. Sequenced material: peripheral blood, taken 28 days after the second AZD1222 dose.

For the CDR3, the DNA is TGTGCCAGCAGACAGGGGCTCTATGGCTACACCTTC. Its protein product is CASRQGLYGYTF. This rearrangement joins TRBV6-5 to TRBJ1-2; 7 bases agree with TRBD1. Unmatched junction bases numbered 2, after V lost 6 bases and J lost 4 bases. Germline CDR1 reads MNHEY; CDR2 reads SVGAGI. The CDR3 loop spans 12 amino acids.